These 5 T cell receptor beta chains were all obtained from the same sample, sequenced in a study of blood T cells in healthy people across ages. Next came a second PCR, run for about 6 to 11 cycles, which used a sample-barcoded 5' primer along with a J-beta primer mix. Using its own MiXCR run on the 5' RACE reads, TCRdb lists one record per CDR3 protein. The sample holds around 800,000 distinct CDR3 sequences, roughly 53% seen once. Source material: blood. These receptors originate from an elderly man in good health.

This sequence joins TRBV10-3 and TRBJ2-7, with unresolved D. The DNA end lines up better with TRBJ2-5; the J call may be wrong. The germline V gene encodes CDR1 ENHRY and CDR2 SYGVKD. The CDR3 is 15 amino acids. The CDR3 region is CAISLDPGQEETQYF. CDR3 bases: TGTGCCATCAGCCTGGACCCGGGTCAGGAAGAGACCCAGTACTTC.

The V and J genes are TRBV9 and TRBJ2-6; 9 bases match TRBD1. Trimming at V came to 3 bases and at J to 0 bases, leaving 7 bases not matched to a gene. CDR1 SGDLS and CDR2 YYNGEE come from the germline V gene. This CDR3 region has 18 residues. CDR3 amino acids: CASSARTGVLSGANVLTF. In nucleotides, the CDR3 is TGTGCCAGCAGCGCCCGGACAGGGGTCCTCTCTGGGGCCAACGTCCTGACTTTC.

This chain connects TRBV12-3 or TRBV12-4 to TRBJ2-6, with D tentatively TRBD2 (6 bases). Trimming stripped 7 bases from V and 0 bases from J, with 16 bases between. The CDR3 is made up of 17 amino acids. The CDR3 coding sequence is TGTGCCAGCAACCCCGGGGGACCCTTCTCTGGGGCCAACGTCCTGACTTTC. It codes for CASNPGGPFSGANVLTF.

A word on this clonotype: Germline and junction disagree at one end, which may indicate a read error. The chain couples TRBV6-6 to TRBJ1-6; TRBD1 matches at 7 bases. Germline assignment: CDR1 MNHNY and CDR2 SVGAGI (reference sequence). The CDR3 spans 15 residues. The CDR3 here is CASSDSGTARSPLHF. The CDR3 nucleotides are TGTGCCAGCAGTGACTCCGGGACAGCGAGGTCACCCCTCCACTTT.

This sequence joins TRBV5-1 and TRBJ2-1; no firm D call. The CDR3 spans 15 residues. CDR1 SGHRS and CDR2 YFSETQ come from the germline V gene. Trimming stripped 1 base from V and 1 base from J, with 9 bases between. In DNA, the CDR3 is TGCGCCAGCAGCTTGAGAACAGCTTCCTACAATGAGCAGTTCTTC. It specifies CASSLRTASYNEQFF.